These 20 T cell receptor beta chains originate from one sample sequenced in a study of OX40 agonist ivuxolimab in advanced cancers. The data were produced by immunoSEQ multiplex PCR, yet TCRdb's version contains in-frame clones alone and is incomplete. The table records 45,000 or so clones, around 90% of them present only once. The material was CD4+ or CD8+ T cells sorted from blood, obtained in a trial of the OX40 agonist ivuxolimab. These receptors were collected from an adult with an advanced solid tumor such as melanoma, head and neck, liver or kidney cancer.

The V call is TRBV7-2, the J call TRBJ1-5, with D unresolved. The CDR3 is 21 amino acids. The germline V gene encodes CDR1 SGHTA and CDR2 FQGNSA. Trimming shortened V by 0 bases and J by 0 bases, and 24 bases separated the two germline ends. The CDR3 reads CASSLAPLGFWRSASNQPQHF. In DNA form, the CDR3 reads TGTGCCAGCAGCTTAGCGCCTCTGGGTTTCTGGCGATCGGCTAGCAATCAGCCCCAGCATTTT.

The chain has TRBV7-8 and TRBJ1-1, with D unclear. CDR3 length: 15 amino acids. Trimming took off 5 bases at V and 2 bases at J, with 15 bases between the two ends. Germline V lookup: CDR1 SGHVS, CDR2 FQNEAQ. This chain's CDR3 is CASSPEGPLNTEAFF. The CDR3 nucleotides read TGTGCCAGCAGCCCAGAGGGCCCATTAAACACTGAAGCTTTCTTT.

The genes are TRBV7-4 and TRBJ1-2; possible D gene TRBD1, 6 bases. The V gene's germline CDR1 is SGHVT and CDR2 SQSDAQ. Trimming cost V 2 bases and J 2 bases, with 9 bases left between them. This CDR3 has 14 amino acids. The CDR3 nucleotides read TGTGCCAGCAGCTTACCGGGGGCGAACTATGGCTACACCTTC. This translates into CASSLPGANYGYTF.

The rearrangement links TRBV5-8 to TRBJ2-2, with 10 bases matching TRBD2. Germline CDR1 is SGHTS and CDR2 is YDEGEE. This CDR3 region has 18 residues. The trim removed 2 bases at V and 9 bases at J, leaving 16 bases unmatched. DNA of the CDR3: TGTGCCAGCAGCTTAAGTGCAGGGCTAGCGGGAGCTAACCGGGAGCTGTTTTTT. It is translated as CASSLSAGLAGANRELFF.

CDR3: CASSGQREQYF. For the CDR3, the DNA is TGTGCCAGCAGCGGACAGCGCGAGCAGTACTTC. The rearrangement uses TRBV2 and TRBJ2-7; D perhaps matches TRBD1 (6 bases). This CDR3 has 11 residues. Deletions cut 6 bases from V and 6 bases from J, with 9 bases between. CDR1 and CDR2 from the germline V gene are SNHLY and FYNNEI.

This chain uses TRBV7-9 with TRBJ2-3; D uncertain. V lost 2 bases to trimming and J lost 0 bases, with 9 bases between them. This CDR3 has 15 amino acids. Germline V gives CDR1 SEHNR, CDR2 FQNEAQ (reference sequence). This CDR3 is CASSLQSSSTDTQYF. The CDR3 bases are TGTGCCAGCAGCTTACAGTCTTCTAGCACAGATACGCAGTATTTT.

This rearrangement joins TRBV28 to TRBJ2-7; 7 nucleotides align to TRBD2. The CDR3 consists of 14 residues. In germline, CDR1 is MDHEN, CDR2 SYDVKM. The J segment lost 2 bases and the V segment lost 6 bases, leaving 7 bases of the junction unmatched. Written as DNA, the CDR3 is TGTGCCAGCAGCCAGCGGGGTTTCACCTACGAGCAGTACTTC. Protein: CASSQRGFTYEQYF.

The V and J genes are TRBV19 and TRBJ1-4; D may be TRBD1 (5 bases). The CDR3 runs to 17 residues. Germline-derived CDR1 and CDR2 are LNHDA and SQIVND (reference sequence). V gave up 7 bases and J gave up 5 bases, with 23 bases separating them. The CDR3 is CASTYLGWDGRNEKLFF. DNA of the CDR3: TGTGCCAGTACCTATCTCGGATGGGACGGACGGAATGAAAAACTGTTTTTT.

The V call is TRBV5-1, the J call TRBJ2-7; the D is unclear. V lost 3 bases, J lost 5 bases, and 15 bases lay in between. This CDR3 is 14 amino acids long. Per the germline V gene, CDR1 is SGHRS and CDR2 is YFSETQ. The CDR3 DNA is TGCGCCAGCAGCTCGCGACCTCCCACCCACGAGCAGTACTTC. It codes for CASSSRPPTHEQYF.

This sequence joins TRBV2 and TRBJ2-7; TRBD2 matches 7 bases. The V gene end was trimmed by 7 bases and the J gene end by 9 bases; junction bases not matched to a gene: 12. The CDR3 has 13 amino acids. In germline, CDR1 is SNHLY, CDR2 FYNNEI. CDR3 region: CASTLRDGGWQYF. The CDR3, as DNA: TGTGCCAGCACTTTACGGGACGGGGGGTGGCAGTACTTC.

This clone was observed once. The chain uses TRBV5-4 and TRBJ2-7; tentatively, D is TRBD2 (6 bases). V gave up 3 bases and J gave up 2 bases, with 12 bases separating them. CDR1 and CDR2 (germline): SGHNT, YYREEE (reference sequence). The CDR3 is 14 amino acids. CDR3 region: CASSSRGRAYEQYF. DNA of the CDR3: TGTGCCAGCAGCTCGCGGGGTCGTGCCTACGAGCAGTACTTC.

In its sample, this clone was seen once. The chain has TRBV7-9 and TRBJ1-5, with D unresolved. V was trimmed by 4 bases and J by 2 bases, leaving 12 bases between them. This CDR3 region has 15 residues. From germline, CDR1 is SEHNR and CDR2 FQNEAQ (reference sequence). Here the CDR3 reads CASSSSLRGNQPQHF. CDR3 DNA: TGTGCCAGCAGCTCATCTCTCAGAGGCAATCAGCCCCAGCATTTT. Drawing the rest from reference TRBV7-9 and TRBJ1-5, the complete variable domain is DTGVSQNPRHKITKRGQNVTFRCDPISEHNRLYWYRQTLGQGPEFLTYFQNEAQLEKSRLLSDRFSAERPKGSFSTLEIQRTEQGDSAMYLCASSSSLRGNQPQHFGDGTRLSIL.

About this clone itself: The junction shows a germline mismatch at one end, possibly a read error. This chain connects TRBV7-9 to TRBJ2-7; no reliable D call. This CDR3 contains 13 residues. Germline CDR1 is SEHNR and CDR2 is FQNEAQ (reference sequence). CDR3 residues: CASSLRQNYEQYF. The DNA for the CDR3 is TGCGCCAGCAGCTTAAGGCAGAACTACGAGCAGTACTTC.

This chain joins TRBV19 and TRBJ1-5, with D possibly matching TRBD1 (5 bases). Per the germline V gene, CDR1 is LNHDA and CDR2 is SQIVND (reference sequence). V was trimmed by 6 bases and J by 5 bases, leaving 14 bases between them. The CDR3 has 14 amino acids. CDR3 loop: CASRDWGVDQPQHF. Here the CDR3 DNA reads TGTGCCAGTAGGGACTGGGGGGTTGATCAGCCCCAGCATTTT.

The rearrangement uses TRBV7-9 and TRBJ2-1; 10 bases align to TRBD2. The CDR3 extends over 16 amino acids. Germline loops: CDR1 SEHNR, CDR2 FQNEAQ (reference sequence). V gave up 0 bases and J gave up 9 bases; unmatched junction bases: 8. DNA for the CDR3: TGTGCCAGCAGCTTAGCCGGAGCGGGAGGGCCGTCTGAGCAGTTCTTC. This gives the protein CASSLAGAGGPSEQFF.

CDR3 sequence: CASSSPDRVGTGELFF. CDR3 coding DNA: TGCGCCAGCAGCTCCCCAGACAGGGTAGGCACCGGGGAGCTGTTTTTT. The chain uses TRBV5-1 and TRBJ2-2; 7 bases line up with TRBD1. The germline V gene encodes CDR1 SGHRS and CDR2 YFSETQ. V shed 3 bases and J 4 bases; nucleotides not matched to a gene: 9. The CDR3 has 16 residues.

The chain is built from TRBV6-5 and TRBJ2-7; D is tentatively TRBD1 or TRBD2 (6 bases each). The CDR3 consists of 13 residues. Trimming cost V 2 bases and J 5 bases, with 10 bases left between them. Germline values: CDR1 MNHEY, CDR2 SVGAGI. CDR3 in DNA: TGTGCCAGCAGTTACCTGGGGGGCCACGAGCAGTACTTC. It specifies CASSYLGGHEQYF.

The chain couples TRBV19 to TRBJ2-7; tentatively, D is TRBD1 (5 bases). Germline V lookup: CDR1 LNHDA, CDR2 SQIVND (reference sequence). Trimming removed 5 bases at V and 5 bases at J, with 13 bases between. There are 13 residues in the CDR3. The CDR3 reads CASSQGFTDEQYF. The CDR3 region has the DNA TGTGCCAGTAGTCAGGGATTTACGGACGAGCAGTACTTC. Complete variable domain (other parts from reference TRBV19 and TRBJ2-7): DGGITQSPKYLFRKEGQNVTLSCEQNLNHDAMYWYRQDPGQGLRLIYYSQIVNDFQKGDIAEGYSVSREKKESFPLTVTSAQKNPTAFYLCASSQGFTDEQYFGPGTRLTVT.

V usage is TRBV6-6 and J usage is TRBJ1-6, with a tentative D call TRBD1 (5 bases). The germline gives CDR1 MNHNY, CDR2 SVGAGI (reference sequence). The CDR3 is 14 residues long. V was pared by 5 bases and J by 2 bases, with 7 bases between. The CDR3 is CASSRGPYNSPLHF. The CDR3 region has the DNA TGTGCCAGCAGTCGGGGCCCCTATAATTCACCCCTCCACTTT.

This chain connects TRBV11-2 to TRBJ1-2; D call uncertain. Trimming took off 5 bases at V and 8 bases at J, with 15 bases between the two ends. This CDR3 is built from 13 residues. Germline CDR1 SGHAT, CDR2 FQNNGV. The CDR3 spells CASSLTAWRGYTF. As DNA, the CDR3 is TGTGCCAGCAGCCTTACAGCATGGAGGGGCTACACCTTC.